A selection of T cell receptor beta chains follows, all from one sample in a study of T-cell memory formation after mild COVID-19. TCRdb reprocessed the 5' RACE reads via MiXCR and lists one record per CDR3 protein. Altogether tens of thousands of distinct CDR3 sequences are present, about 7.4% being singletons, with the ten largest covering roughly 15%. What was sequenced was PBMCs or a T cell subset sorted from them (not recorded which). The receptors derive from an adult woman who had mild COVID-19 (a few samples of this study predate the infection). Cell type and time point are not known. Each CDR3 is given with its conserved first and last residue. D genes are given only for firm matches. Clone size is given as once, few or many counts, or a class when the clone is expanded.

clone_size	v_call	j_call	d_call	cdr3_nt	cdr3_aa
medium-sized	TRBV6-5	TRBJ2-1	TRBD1	TGTGCCAGCGCATTGAGGACAGGGGGCAATGAGCAGTTCTTC	CASALRTGGNEQFF
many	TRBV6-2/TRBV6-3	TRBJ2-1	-	TGTGCCAGCACCGCGATGGACAGATCCGGTCGCAATGAGCAGTTCTTC	CASTAMDRSGRNEQFF
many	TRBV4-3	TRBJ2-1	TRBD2	TGCGCCAGCAGCCAAGATCTGGCTAGCGGGGTTATCAATGAGCAGTTCTTC	CASSQDLASGVINEQFF
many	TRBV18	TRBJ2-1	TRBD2	TGTGCCAGCTCAAGCGGGAGCTATGAGCAGTTCTTC	CASSSGSYEQFF
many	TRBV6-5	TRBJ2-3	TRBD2	TGTGCCAGCAGTCAGTCGGGACTAACCGGCGATACGCAGTATTTT	CASSQSGLTGDTQYF
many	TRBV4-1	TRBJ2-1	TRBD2	TGCGCCAGCAGCCCGACTAGCGGGAGTTACAATGAGCAGTTCTTC	CASSPTSGSYNEQFF
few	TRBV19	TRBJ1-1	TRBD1	TGTGCCAGTAGTATTGGGACAGGGGGCACTGAAGCTTTCTTT	CASSIGTGGTEAFF
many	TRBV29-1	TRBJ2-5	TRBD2	TGCAGCGTTAGACTAGCGGGGAATGAAGAGACCCAGTACTTC	CSVRLAGNEETQYF
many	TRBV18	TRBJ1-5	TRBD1	TGTGCCAGCTCGGACAGGAATCAGCCCCAGCATTTT	CASSDRNQPQHF
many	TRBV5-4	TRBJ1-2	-	TGTGCCAGCAGTCCCCAACCCCGGGGAGCCAATGGCTACACCTTC	CASSPQPRGANGYTF
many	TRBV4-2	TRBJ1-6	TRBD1	TGTGCCAGCAGCCAAGAGGCGGGGACAGGGTTAAATTCACCCCTCCACTTT	CASSQEAGTGLNSPLHF